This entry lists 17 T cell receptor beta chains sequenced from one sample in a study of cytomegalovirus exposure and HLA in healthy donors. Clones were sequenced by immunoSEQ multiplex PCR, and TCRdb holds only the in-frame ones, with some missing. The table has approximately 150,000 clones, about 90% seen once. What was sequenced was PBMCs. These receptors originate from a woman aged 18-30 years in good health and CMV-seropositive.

CDR3 protein: CATTHDRVVDTQYF. CDR3 sequence (DNA): TGTGCCACCACCCATGACAGGGTGGTAGATACGCAGTATTTT. The chain links TRBV15 to TRBJ2-3; 7 bases fit TRBD1. V trimming: 7 bases; J trimming: 5 bases; junction bases outside the gene matches: 9. The germline V gene encodes CDR1 LNHNV and CDR2 YYDKDF (reference sequence). The CDR3 extends over 14 amino acids. The full variable domain, completed using reference TRBV15 and TRBJ2-3, is DAMVIQNPRYQVTQFGKPVTLSCSQTLNHNVMYWYQQKSSQAPKLLFHYYDKDFNNEADTPDNFQSRRPNTSFCFLDIRSPGLGDTAMYLCATTHDRVVDTQYFGPGTRLTVL.

The CDR3 DNA is TGCAGCGCGAACGTCCTAGCGGTAAAGTACAATGAGCAGTTCTTC. Amino acids: CSANVLAVKYNEQFF. This chain links TRBV29-1 with TRBJ2-1; 7 nucleotides line up with TRBD2. J was trimmed by 4 bases and V by 7 bases; bases with no gene match: 13. This CDR3 is built from 15 residues. Germline values: CDR1 SQVTM, CDR2 ANQGSEA.

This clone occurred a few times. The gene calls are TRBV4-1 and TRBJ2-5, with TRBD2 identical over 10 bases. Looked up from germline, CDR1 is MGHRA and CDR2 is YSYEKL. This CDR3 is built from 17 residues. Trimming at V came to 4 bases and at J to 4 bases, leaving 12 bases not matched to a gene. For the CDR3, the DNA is TGCGCCAGCAGCCGGAAGGCCCCGATAGCGGGAGGAGAGACCCAGTACTTC. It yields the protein CASSRKAPIAGGETQYF.

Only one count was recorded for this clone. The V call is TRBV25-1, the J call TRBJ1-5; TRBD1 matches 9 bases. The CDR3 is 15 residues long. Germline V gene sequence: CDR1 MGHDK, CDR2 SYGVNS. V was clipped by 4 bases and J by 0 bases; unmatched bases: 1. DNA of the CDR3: TGTGCCAGCAGTGGGGACAGGGATAGCAATCAGCCCCAGCATTTT. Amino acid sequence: CASSGDRDSNQPQHF.

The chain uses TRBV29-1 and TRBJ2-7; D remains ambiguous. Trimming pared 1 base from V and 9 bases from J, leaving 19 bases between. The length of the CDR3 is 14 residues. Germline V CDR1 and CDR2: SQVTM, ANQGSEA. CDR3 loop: CSVEVRQPAPWQYF. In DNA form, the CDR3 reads TGCAGCGTTGAAGTGAGGCAGCCGGCTCCCTGGCAGTACTTC.

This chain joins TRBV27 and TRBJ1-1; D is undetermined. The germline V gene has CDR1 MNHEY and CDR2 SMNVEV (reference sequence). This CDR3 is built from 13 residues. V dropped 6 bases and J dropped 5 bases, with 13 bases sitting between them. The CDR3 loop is CASSPYQTTEAFF. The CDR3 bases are TGTGCCAGCAGCCCCTATCAAACTACTGAAGCTTTCTTT.

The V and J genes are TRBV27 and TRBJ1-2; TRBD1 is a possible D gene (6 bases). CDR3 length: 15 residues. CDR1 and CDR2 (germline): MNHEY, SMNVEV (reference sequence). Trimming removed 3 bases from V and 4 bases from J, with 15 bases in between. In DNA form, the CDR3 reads TGTGCCAGCAGTTTCCAGCACAGGGTTGGCTATGGCTACACCTTC. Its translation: CASSFQHRVGYGYTF.

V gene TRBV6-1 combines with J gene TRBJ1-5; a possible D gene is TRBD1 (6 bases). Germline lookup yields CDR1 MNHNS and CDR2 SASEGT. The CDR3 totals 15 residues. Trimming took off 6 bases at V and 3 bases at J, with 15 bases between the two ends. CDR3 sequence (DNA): TGTGCCAGCAGGGACAGCCTCCTAATCAATCAGCCCCAGCATTTT. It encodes CASRDSLLINQPQHF.

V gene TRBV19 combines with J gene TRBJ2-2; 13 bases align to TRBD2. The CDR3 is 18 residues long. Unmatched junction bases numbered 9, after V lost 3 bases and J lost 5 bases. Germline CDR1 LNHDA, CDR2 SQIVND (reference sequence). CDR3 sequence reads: CASSITLLAGGQTGELFF. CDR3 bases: TGTGCCAGTAGTATCACCCTACTAGCGGGGGGGCAAACCGGGGAGCTGTTTTTT.

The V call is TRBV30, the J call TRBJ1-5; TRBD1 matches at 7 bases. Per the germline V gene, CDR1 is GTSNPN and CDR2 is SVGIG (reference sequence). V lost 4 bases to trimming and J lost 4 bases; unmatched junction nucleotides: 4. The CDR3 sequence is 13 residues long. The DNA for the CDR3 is TGTGCCTGGACCAACAGGGGTAATCAGCCCCAGCATTTT. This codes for CAWTNRGNQPQHF.

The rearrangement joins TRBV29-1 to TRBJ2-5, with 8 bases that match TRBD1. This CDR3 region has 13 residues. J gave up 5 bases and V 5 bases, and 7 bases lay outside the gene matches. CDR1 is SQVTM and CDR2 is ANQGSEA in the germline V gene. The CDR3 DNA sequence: TGCAGCGTTCGTCAGGGGGCAGCGGAGACCCAGTACTTC. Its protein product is CSVRQGAAETQYF.

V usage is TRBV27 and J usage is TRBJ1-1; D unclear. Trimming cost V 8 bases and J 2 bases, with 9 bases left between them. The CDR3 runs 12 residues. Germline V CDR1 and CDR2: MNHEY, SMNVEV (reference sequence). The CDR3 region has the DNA TGTGCCAGCCGGAGCCCTAACACTGAAGCTTTCTTT. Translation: CASRSPNTEAFF.

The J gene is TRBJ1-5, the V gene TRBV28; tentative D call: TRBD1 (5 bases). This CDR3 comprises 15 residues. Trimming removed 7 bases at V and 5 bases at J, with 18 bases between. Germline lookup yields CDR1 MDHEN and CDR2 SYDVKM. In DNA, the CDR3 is TGTGCCAGCACCCGGGAGGGGTATCAAGATCAGCCCCAGCATTTT. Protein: CASTREGYQDQPQHF.

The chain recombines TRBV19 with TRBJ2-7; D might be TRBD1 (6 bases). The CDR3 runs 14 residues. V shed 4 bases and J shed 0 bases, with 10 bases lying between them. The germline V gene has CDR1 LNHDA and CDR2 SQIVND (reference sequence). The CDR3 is CASSRQALSYEQYF. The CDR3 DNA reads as TGTGCCAGTAGTAGACAGGCCCTCTCCTACGAGCAGTACTTC.

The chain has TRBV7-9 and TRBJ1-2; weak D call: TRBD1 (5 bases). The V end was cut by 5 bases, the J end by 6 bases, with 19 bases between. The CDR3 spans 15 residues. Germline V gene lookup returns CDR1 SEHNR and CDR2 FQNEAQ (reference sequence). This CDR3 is CASSVLGGNPNGYTF. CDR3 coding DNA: TGTGCCAGCAGCGTCCTCGGGGGTAACCCAAATGGCTACACCTTC.

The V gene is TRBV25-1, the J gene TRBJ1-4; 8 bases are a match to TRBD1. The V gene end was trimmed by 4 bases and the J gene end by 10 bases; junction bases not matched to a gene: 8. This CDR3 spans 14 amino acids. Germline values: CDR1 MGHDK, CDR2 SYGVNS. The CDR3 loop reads CASSAQGAGGKLFF. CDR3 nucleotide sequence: TGTGCCAGCAGTGCCCAGGGGGCCGGGGGAAAACTGTTTTTT.

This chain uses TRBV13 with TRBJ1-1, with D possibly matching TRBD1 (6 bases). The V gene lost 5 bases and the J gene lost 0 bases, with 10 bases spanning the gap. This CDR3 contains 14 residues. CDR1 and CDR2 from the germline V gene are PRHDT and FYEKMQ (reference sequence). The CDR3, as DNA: TGTGCCAGCAGCCAACAGGGTTTGAACACTGAAGCTTTCTTT. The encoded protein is CASSQQGLNTEAFF. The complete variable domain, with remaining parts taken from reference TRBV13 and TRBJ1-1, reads AAGVIQSPRHLIKEKRETATLKCYPIPRHDTVYWYQQGPGQDPQFLISFYEKMQSDKGSIPDRFSAQQFSDYHSELNMSSLELGDSALYFCASSQQGLNTEAFFGQGTRLTVV.